These 26 T cell receptor beta chains came from one sample sequenced in a study of blood T cell repertoires in COVID-19 (dated by TCRdb to between 2020 and 2021). Libraries were built with the immunoSEQ multiplex PCR assay. The table was pulled from immuneACCESS by TCRdb, which kept in-frame rearrangements only. Such tables lose some clones; where checked, under half of the loss comes from unresolved V genes, and the rest has no known cause. Here the sample has roughly 240,000 clones; approximately 90% occur a single time. The ten biggest clones cover approximately 4% of the sample. Sequencing was carried out using peripheral blood. The receptors derive from a man between 18 and 35 years old with active or convalescent COVID-19.

The V and J genes are TRBV27 and TRBJ1-5; no definite D call. Germline CDR1 is MNHEY and CDR2 is SMNVEV (reference sequence). The CDR3 contains 18 residues. V lost 5 bases to trimming and J lost 3 bases, with 23 bases between them. CDR3 loop: CASSRSGLQRNFNQPQHF. CDR3 bases: TGTGCCAGCAGTCGTTCGGGTCTTCAACGAAACTTCAATCAGCCCCAGCATTTT.

Only one count was recorded for this clone. The chain employs TRBV5-4 and TRBJ2-3; D possibly corresponds to TRBD1 (5 bases). V shed 4 bases and J shed 4 bases, with 16 bases lying between them. Germline V CDR1 and CDR2: SGHNT, YYREEE (reference sequence). CDR3 size: 15 residues. In DNA, the CDR3 is TGTGCCAGCAGCCACGCGACAGACGGCGCAGATACGCAGTATTTT. Its translation is CASSHATDGADTQYF.

V usage is TRBV7-9 and J usage is TRBJ1-1, with TRBD1 matching 7 bases. The germline CDR1 and CDR2 sequences are SEHNR and FQNEAQ (reference sequence). This CDR3 spans 16 amino acids. The V gene end was trimmed by 4 bases and the J gene end by 0 bases; junction bases not matched to a gene: 8. CDR3 in amino acids: CASSSRGQPMNTEAFF. CDR3 DNA: TGTGCCAGCAGCTCCAGGGGACAGCCCATGAACACTGAAGCTTTCTTT.

This chain links TRBV10-1 with TRBJ1-1; 7 nucleotides align to TRBD1. In germline, CDR1 is WNHNN, CDR2 SYGVQD (reference sequence). V was clipped by 0 bases and J by 7 bases; unmatched bases: 5. The CDR3 sequence is 14 residues long. CDR3 sequence: CASSESEGQNEAFF. The CDR3 nucleotides are TGCGCCAGCAGTGAGTCCGAGGGACAGAATGAAGCTTTCTTT.

This clone has just one count. The chain carries TRBV25-1 and TRBJ2-1; the D gene is possibly TRBD2 (6 bases). This CDR3 is built from 16 residues. Trimming took off 4 bases at V and 4 bases at J, with 17 bases between the two ends. Germline V gene lookup returns CDR1 MGHDK and CDR2 SYGVNS. The CDR3 coding sequence is TGTGCCAGCAGTGCCTCAACGGGACTGTCTTACAATGAGCAGTTCTTC. Encoded protein: CASSASTGLSYNEQFF.

V gene TRBV28 combines with J gene TRBJ2-2, with TRBD1 matching 10 bases. The CDR3 runs 16 residues. V was pared by 7 bases and J by 3 bases, with 8 bases of the junction left unmatched. CDR1 and CDR2 from the germline V gene are MDHEN and SYDVKM. DNA for the CDR3: TGTGCCAGCACTATGAGTGGGACAGGGGACACCGGGGAGCTGTTTTTT. The encoded protein is CASTMSGTGDTGELFF.

J is TRBJ2-1 and V is TRBV7-6, with D maybe TRBD2 (6 bases). Germline CDR1 reads SGHVS; CDR2 reads FNYEAQ. CDR3 size: 16 residues. V lost 6 bases to trimming and J lost 0 bases, with 15 bases between them. For the CDR3, the DNA is TGTGCCAGCAGTCGGAGGAGGGGTAGCTCCTACAATGAGCAGTTCTTC. Protein sequence: CASSRRRGSSYNEQFF.

CDR3 residues: CASSLAGRFQSGELFF. CDR3 DNA sequence: TGCGCCAGCAGCTTGGCGGGGAGGTTTCAGTCCGGGGAGCTGTTTTTT. V gene TRBV5-1 combines with J gene TRBJ2-2; D is possibly TRBD2 (6 bases). This CDR3 has 16 amino acids. Germline CDR1 and CDR2: SGHRS and YFSETQ. Trimming pared 0 bases from V and 6 bases from J, leaving 15 bases between.

The V and J genes are TRBV6-5 and TRBJ2-5; D may be TRBD1 (6 bases). Deletions cut 5 bases from V and 5 bases from J, with 15 bases between. The CDR3 is 14 residues long. Germline values: CDR1 MNHEY, CDR2 SVGAGI. The DNA of the CDR3 is TGTGCCAGCAGTAGGGCCTCTAGGGGGGAGACCCAGTACTTC. Protein product: CASSRASRGETQYF.

The gene calls are TRBV5-1 and TRBJ2-5, with 8 bases matching TRBD2. CDR1 and CDR2 (germline): SGHRS, YFSETQ. V trimming: 5 bases; J trimming: 4 bases; junction bases outside the gene matches: 10. The CDR3 extends over 15 amino acids. The CDR3 DNA sequence: TGCGCCAGCAGTAGTGGGACTAGAATCCCAGAGACCCAGTACTTC. Amino acid sequence: CASSSGTRIPETQYF.

V is TRBV29-1 and J is TRBJ1-4, with TRBD1 as a possible D gene (5 bases). The germline V and J ends were trimmed by 5 bases and 8 bases, with 12 bases remaining between them. The CDR3 loop spans 12 amino acids. Germline CDR1 and CDR2: SQVTM and ANQGSEA. CDR3 sequence reads: CSVLREEEKLFF. CDR3 nucleotide sequence: TGCAGCGTTCTCAGGGAGGAAGAAAAACTGTTTTTT.

This chain joins TRBV5-1 and TRBJ1-5; D unclear. CDR3 length: 14 amino acids. V was pared by 0 bases and J by 8 bases, with 12 bases between. Germline CDR1 reads SGHRS; CDR2 reads YFSETQ. CDR3 sequence reads: CASSLDSLVEPQHF. The CDR3 DNA follows: TGCGCCAGCAGCTTGGACAGCCTGGTGGAGCCCCAGCATTTT.

The chain uses TRBV27 and TRBJ2-7, with unresolved D. From germline, CDR1 is MNHEY and CDR2 SMNVEV (reference sequence). V lost 8 bases and J 6 bases, leaving 14 bases between the germline ends. The CDR3 is 12 residues long. Here the CDR3 DNA reads TGTGCCAGCTGGCATTCTCCCAGCGAGCAGTACTTC. It is translated as CASWHSPSEQYF.

V is TRBV29-1 and J is TRBJ2-7, with D possibly matching TRBD1 (6 bases). V was pared by 6 bases and J by 2 bases, with 11 bases between. CDR1 SQVTM and CDR2 ANQGSEA come from the germline V gene. CDR3 length: 12 residues. CDR3 in amino acids: CSVLGTPYEQYF. The CDR3 DNA reads as TGCAGCGTCCTAGGGACACCCTACGAGCAGTACTTC.

Only one count was recorded for this clone. The chain has TRBV28 and TRBJ2-3, with 8 nucleotides matching TRBD2. There are 15 residues in the CDR3. Germline V gene data show CDR1 as MDHEN and CDR2 as SYDVKM. Trimming took 5 bases from V and 5 from J; bases not matched to a gene: 9. CDR3 loop: CASSGEVAGIDTQYF. The CDR3 bases are TGTGCCAGCAGTGGGGAAGTAGCGGGGATAGATACGCAGTATTTT.

The chain joins TRBV5-1 to TRBJ1-1, with 7 positions matching TRBD1. Germline lookup yields CDR1 SGHRS and CDR2 YFSETQ. The CDR3 extends over 13 amino acids. V lost 3 bases to trimming and J lost 7 bases; unmatched junction nucleotides: 6. CDR3 in amino acids: CASSSNRGVEAFF. CDR3 DNA sequence: TGCGCCAGCAGCTCAAACAGGGGAGTTGAAGCTTTCTTT.

The sample holds a few counts of this clone. The chain links TRBV7-9 to TRBJ2-1, with a weak D call TRBD2 (6 bases). This CDR3 contains 15 residues. V dropped 5 bases and J dropped 7 bases, with 18 bases sitting between them. CDR1 SEHNR and CDR2 FQNEAQ come from the germline V gene (reference sequence). The CDR3 loop reads CASSPDYLELNEQFF. The CDR3 DNA is TGTGCCAGCAGCCCGGACTACCTAGAGTTGAATGAGCAGTTCTTC.

Comments on this clone: The same CDR3 is also encoded by other DNA sequences in this sample. This chain connects TRBV7-2 to TRBJ2-1, with D hard to call. V lost 1 base, J lost 0 bases, and 7 bases lay in between. The germline CDR1 and CDR2 sequences are SGHTA and FQGNSA. The CDR3 runs 15 residues. CDR3 DNA sequence: TGTGCCAGCAGCTTAGATTCCTCCTCCTACAATGAGCAGTTCTTC. This gives the protein CASSLDSSSYNEQFF.

A few counts support this clone. This chain uses TRBV6-5 with TRBJ1-6, with D unclear. Germline V CDR1 and CDR2: MNHEY, SVGAGI. The CDR3 consists of 15 residues. The V end was cut by 4 bases, the J end by 8 bases, with 15 bases between. CDR3 sequence (DNA): TGTGCCAGCAGTTCTAGGGAGCCCAGTGATTCACCCCTCCACTTT. Protein: CASSSREPSDSPLHF.

This chain joins TRBV10-3 and TRBJ2-7; tentatively, D is TRBD2 (5 bases). V was trimmed by 0 bases and J by 4 bases, leaving 7 bases between them. The germline CDR1 and CDR2 sequences are ENHRY and SYGVKD. The CDR3 runs 13 residues. This CDR3 reads CAISESSAYEQYF. In DNA form, the CDR3 reads TGTGCCATCAGTGAGTCTAGCGCGTACGAGCAGTACTTC.

This chain uses TRBV11-2 with TRBJ2-7; D ambiguous. There are 12 residues in the CDR3. The germline V and J ends were trimmed by 4 bases and 5 bases, with 9 bases remaining between them. CDR1 is SGHAT and CDR2 is FQNNGV in the germline V gene. The CDR3 protein is CASSSTRDEQYF. The CDR3 DNA reads TGTGCCAGCAGCTCCACCCGGGACGAGCAGTACTTC.

The gene calls are TRBV2 and TRBJ1-5, with D perhaps matching TRBD1 (5 bases). The CDR3 is made up of 12 amino acids. CDR1 and CDR2 (germline): SNHLY, FYNNEI. Between the trimmed V and J ends, which lost 7 bases and 9 bases, there was a span of 13 bases. Here the CDR3 reads CASMGGGAPQHF. The CDR3 coding sequence is TGTGCCAGCATGGGGGGGGGTGCGCCCCAGCATTTT.

The V and J genes are TRBV7-3 and TRBJ2-5; D gene uncertain. CDR1 is SGHTA and CDR2 is FQGTGA in the germline V gene. Trimming took 2 bases from V and 5 from J, leaving 9 bases between them. The CDR3 is 13 amino acids. The CDR3 DNA reads as TGTGCCAGCAGCTTATTACCTGAGGAGACCCAGTACTTC. The encoded protein is CASSLLPEETQYF.

V and J are TRBV5-4 and TRBJ2-7; 7 bases are a match to TRBD1. The V and J ends lost 6 bases and 1 base, in that order; junction bases with no gene match: 4. CDR3 length: 13 residues. Germline lookup yields CDR1 SGHNT and CDR2 YYREEE (reference sequence). CDR3 amino acids: CASTQDRSYEQYF. The CDR3, as DNA: TGTGCCAGCACCCAGGACAGGTCCTACGAGCAGTACTTC.

The chain joins TRBV2 to TRBJ1-6; 7 bases fit TRBD1. The germline V gene has CDR1 SNHLY and CDR2 FYNNEI. This CDR3 region has 13 residues. Trimming removed 6 bases from V and 10 bases from J; junction bases left unmatched: 6. DNA of the CDR3: TGTGCCAGCAGGAGCGGACAGGCATCACCCCTCCACTTT. It specifies CASRSGQASPLHF.

V usage is TRBV4-1 and J usage is TRBJ2-2, with D perhaps matching TRBD1 (5 bases). The V end was cut by 0 bases, the J end by 0 bases, with 11 bases between. CDR1 and CDR2 from the germline V gene are MGHRA and YSYEKL. The CDR3 has 17 amino acids. The CDR3 loop is CASSQDVGQANTGELFF. In DNA, the CDR3 is TGCGCCAGCAGCCAAGATGTCGGACAAGCGAACACCGGGGAGCTGTTTTTT.